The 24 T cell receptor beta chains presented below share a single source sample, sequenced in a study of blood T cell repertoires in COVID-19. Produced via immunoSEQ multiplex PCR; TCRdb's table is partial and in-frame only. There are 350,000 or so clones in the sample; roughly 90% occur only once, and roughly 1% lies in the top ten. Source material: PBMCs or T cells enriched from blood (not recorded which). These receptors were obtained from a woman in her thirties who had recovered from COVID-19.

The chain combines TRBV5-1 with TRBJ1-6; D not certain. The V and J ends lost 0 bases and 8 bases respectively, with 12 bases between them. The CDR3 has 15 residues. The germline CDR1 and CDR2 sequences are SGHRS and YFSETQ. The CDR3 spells CASSLDSGLDSPLHF. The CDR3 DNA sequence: TGCGCCAGCAGCTTGGATAGCGGGTTGGATTCACCCCTCCACTTT.

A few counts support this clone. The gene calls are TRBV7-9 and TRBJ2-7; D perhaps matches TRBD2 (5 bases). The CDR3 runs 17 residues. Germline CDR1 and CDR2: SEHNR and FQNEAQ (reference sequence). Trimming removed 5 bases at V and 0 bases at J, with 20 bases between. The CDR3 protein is CASSPREGGTLSYEQYF. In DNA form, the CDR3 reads TGTGCCAGCAGCCCCCGCGAGGGCGGAACCCTCTCCTACGAGCAGTACTTC.

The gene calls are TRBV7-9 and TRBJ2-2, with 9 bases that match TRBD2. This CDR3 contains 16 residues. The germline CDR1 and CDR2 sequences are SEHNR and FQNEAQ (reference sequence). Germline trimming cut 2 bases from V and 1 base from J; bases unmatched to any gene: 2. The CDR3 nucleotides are TGTGCCAGCAGCTTACAAGCGGGGGGGAACACCGGGGAGCTGTTTTTT. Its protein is CASSLQAGGNTGELFF.

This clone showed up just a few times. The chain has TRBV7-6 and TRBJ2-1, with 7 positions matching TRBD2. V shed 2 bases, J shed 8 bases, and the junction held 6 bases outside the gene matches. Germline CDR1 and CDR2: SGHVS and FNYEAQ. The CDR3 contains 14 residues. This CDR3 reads CASSLLAAPDEQFF. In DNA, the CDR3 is TGTGCCAGCAGCTTACTAGCGGCCCCCGATGAGCAGTTCTTC.

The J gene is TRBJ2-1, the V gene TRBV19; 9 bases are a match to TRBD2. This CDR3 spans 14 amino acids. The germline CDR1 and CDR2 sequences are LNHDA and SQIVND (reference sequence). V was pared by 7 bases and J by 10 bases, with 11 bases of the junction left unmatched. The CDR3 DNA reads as TGTGCCAGTATTTCGCGGGGGGGCCAGGGCGAGCAGTTCTTC. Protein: CASISRGGQGEQFF.

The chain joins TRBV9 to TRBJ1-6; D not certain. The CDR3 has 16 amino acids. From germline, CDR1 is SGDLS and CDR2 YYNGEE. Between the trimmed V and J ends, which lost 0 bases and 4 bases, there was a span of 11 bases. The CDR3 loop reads CASSVGAGEYNSPLHF. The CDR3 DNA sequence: TGTGCCAGCAGCGTAGGGGCAGGTGAATATAATTCACCCCTCCACTTT. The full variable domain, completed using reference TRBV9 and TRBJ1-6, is DSGVTQTPKHLITATGQRVTLRCSPRSGDLSVYWYQQSLDQGLQFLIQYYNGEERAKGNILERFSAQQFPDLHSELNLSSLELGDSALYFCASSVGAGEYNSPLHFGNGTRLTVT.

As DNA, the CDR3 is TGTGCCAGCAGCTTATACGGTCACAGGGGGCGTAATGAAAAACTGTTTTTT. This translates into CASSLYGHRGRNEKLFF. J is TRBJ1-4 and V is TRBV7-9; TRBD1 aligns across 9 bases. The CDR3 covers 17 residues. Germline CDR1 and CDR2: SEHNR and FQNEAQ (reference sequence). Unmatched junction bases numbered 8, after V lost 2 bases and J lost 4 bases.

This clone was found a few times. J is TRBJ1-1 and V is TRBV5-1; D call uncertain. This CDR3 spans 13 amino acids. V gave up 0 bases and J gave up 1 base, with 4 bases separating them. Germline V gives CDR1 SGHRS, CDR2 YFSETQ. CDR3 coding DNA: TGCGCCAGCAGCTTGGGCAGGAACACTGAAGCTTTCTTT. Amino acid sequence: CASSLGRNTEAFF.

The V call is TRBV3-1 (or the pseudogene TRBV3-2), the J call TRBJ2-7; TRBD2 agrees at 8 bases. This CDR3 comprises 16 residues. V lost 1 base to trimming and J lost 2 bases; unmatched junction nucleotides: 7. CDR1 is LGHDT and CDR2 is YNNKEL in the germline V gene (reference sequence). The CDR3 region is CASSQVSGGAPYEQYF. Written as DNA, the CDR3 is TGTGCCAGCAGCCAAGTATCCGGGGGGGCCCCCTACGAGCAGTACTTC.

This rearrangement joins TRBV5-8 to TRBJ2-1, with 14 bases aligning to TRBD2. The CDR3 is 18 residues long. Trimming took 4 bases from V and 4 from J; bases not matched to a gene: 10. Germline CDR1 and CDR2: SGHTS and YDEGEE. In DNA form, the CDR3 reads TGTGCCAGCAGCCTTTACTGGACTAGCGGGGGGACATACAATGAGCAGTTCTTC. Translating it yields CASSLYWTSGGTYNEQFF.

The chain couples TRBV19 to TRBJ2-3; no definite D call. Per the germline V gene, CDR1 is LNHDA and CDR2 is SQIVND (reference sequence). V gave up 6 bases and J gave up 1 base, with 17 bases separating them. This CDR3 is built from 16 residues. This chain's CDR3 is CASSTRPRVRTDTQYF. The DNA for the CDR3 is TGTGCCAGTAGCACCCGCCCCCGGGTCCGCACAGATACGCAGTATTTT. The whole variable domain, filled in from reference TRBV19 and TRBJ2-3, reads DGGITQSPKYLFRKEGQNVTLSCEQNLNHDAMYWYRQDPGQGLRLIYYSQIVNDFQKGDIAEGYSVSREKKESFPLTVTSAQKNPTAFYLCASSTRPRVRTDTQYFGPGTRLTVL.

The CDR3 sequence is CASSEGLRAKNIQYF. The CDR3 nucleotides are TGTGCCAGCAGTGAGGGGCTCAGAGCCAAAAACATTCAGTACTTC. This chain connects TRBV2 to TRBJ2-4, with D perhaps TRBD1 (5 bases). V lost 3 bases, J lost 0 bases, and 9 bases lay in between. The germline V gene has CDR1 SNHLY and CDR2 FYNNEI. The CDR3 contains 15 residues.

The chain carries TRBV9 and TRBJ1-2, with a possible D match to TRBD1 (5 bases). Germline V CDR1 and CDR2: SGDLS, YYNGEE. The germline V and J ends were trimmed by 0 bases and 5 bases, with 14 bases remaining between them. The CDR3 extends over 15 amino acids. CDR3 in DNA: TGTGCCAGCAGCGTAGGGGGGGACGGAACGTATGGCTACACCTTC. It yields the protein CASSVGGDGTYGYTF. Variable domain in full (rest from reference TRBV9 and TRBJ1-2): DSGVTQTPKHLITATGQRVTLRCSPRSGDLSVYWYQQSLDQGLQFLIQYYNGEERAKGNILERFSAQQFPDLHSELNLSSLELGDSALYFCASSVGGDGTYGYTFGSGTRLTVV.

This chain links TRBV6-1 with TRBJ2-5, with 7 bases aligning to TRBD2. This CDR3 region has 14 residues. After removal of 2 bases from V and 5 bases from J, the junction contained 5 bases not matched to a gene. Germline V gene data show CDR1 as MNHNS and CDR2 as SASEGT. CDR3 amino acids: CASSERGVGETQYF. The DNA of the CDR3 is TGTGCCAGCAGTGAACGGGGGGTTGGCGAGACCCAGTACTTC.

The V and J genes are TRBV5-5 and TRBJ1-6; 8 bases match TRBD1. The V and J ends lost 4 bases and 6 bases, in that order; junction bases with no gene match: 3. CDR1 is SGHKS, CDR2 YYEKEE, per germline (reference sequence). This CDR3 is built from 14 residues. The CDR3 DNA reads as TGTGCCAGCAGCCGCGGACAGGGTAATTCACCCCTCCACTTT. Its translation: CASSRGQGNSPLHF. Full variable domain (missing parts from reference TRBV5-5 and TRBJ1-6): DAGVTQSPTHLIKTRGQQVTLRCSPISGHKSVSWYQQVLGQGPQFIFQYYEKEERGRGNFPDRFSARQFPNYSSELNVNALLLGDSALYLCASSRGQGNSPLHFGNGTRLTVT.

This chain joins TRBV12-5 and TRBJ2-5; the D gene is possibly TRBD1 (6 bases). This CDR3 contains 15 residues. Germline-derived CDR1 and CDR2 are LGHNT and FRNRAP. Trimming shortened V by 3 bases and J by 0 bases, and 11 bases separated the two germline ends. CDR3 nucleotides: TGTGCTAGTGGTTTAGGGGGAGCGTACCAAGAGACCCAGTACTTC. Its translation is CASGLGGAYQETQYF. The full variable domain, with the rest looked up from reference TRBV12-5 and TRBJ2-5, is DARVTQTPRHKVTEMGQEVTMRCQPILGHNTVFWYRQTMMQGLELLAYFRNRAPLDDSGMPKDRFSAEMPDATLATLKIQPSEPRDSAVYFCASGLGGAYQETQYFGPGTRLLVL.

The CDR3 protein is CAAGITVDEAFF. Written as DNA, the CDR3 is TGTGCCGCGGGGATAACAGTGGATGAAGCTTTCTTT. V and J are TRBV24-1 and TRBJ1-1; D is ambiguous. The germline V and J ends were trimmed by 12 bases and 7 bases, with 17 bases remaining between them. The CDR3 loop spans 12 amino acids. Germline-derived CDR1 and CDR2 are KGHDR and SFDVKD.

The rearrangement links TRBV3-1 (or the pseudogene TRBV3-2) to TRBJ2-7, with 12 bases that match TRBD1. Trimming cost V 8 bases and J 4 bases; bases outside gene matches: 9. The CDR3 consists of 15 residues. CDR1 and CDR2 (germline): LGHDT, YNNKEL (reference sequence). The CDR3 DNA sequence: TGTGCCAGCGGAGACCGGGACAGGGGGCAATACGAGCAGTACTTC. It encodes CASGDRDRGQYEQYF.

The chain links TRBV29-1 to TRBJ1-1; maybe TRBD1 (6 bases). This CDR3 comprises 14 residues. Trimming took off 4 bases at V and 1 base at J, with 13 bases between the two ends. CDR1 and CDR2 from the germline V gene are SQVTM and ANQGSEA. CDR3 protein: CSVVGGSQNTEAFF. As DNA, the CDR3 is TGCAGCGTTGTAGGGGGATCTCAGAACACTGAAGCTTTCTTT.

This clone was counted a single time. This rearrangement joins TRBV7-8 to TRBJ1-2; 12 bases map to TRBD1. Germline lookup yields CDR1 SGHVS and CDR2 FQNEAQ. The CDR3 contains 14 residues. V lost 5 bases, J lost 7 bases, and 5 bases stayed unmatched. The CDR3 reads CASSPGTGGSGYTF. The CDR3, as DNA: TGTGCCAGCAGCCCCGGGACAGGGGGCTCTGGCTACACCTTC.

The CDR3 nucleotides read TGCGCCAGCAGTATCAAGGGGTCCGGGGAGCTGTTTTTT. Translation: CASSIKGSGELFF. The chain combines TRBV10-2 with TRBJ2-2, with a possible D match to TRBD1 (5 bases). The V gene's germline CDR1 is WSHSY and CDR2 SAAADI. Trimming pared 5 bases from V and 6 bases from J, leaving 10 bases between. The CDR3 spans 13 residues.

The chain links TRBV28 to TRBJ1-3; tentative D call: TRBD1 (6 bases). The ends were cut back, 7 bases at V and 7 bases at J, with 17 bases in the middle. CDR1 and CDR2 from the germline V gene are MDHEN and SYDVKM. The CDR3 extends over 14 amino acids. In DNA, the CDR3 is TGTGCCAGCACCCTGGACAGTTGGAGGAACACCATATATTTT. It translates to CASTLDSWRNTIYF.

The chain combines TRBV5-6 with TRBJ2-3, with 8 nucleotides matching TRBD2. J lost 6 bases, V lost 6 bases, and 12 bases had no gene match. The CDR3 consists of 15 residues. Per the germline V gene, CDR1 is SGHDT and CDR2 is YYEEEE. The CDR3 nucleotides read TGTGCCAGCACCCCGTTGGCGGGGGGCCGGGATACGCAGTATTTT. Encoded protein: CASTPLAGGRDTQYF.

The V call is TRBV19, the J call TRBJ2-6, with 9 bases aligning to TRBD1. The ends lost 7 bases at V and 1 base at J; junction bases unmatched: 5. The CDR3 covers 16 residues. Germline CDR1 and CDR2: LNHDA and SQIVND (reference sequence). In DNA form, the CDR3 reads TGTGCCAGTAAAGACAGGGGGGGTTCTGGGGCCAACGTCCTGACTTTC. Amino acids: CASKDRGGSGANVLTF.